This T cell receptor beta chain was captured by sequencing in a study of neurological immune-mediated disorders. TCRdb re-derived calls from the 5' RACE reads in MiXCR, one entry per CDR3 protein. This sample carries about 41,000 distinct CDR3 sequences, about 15% of them seen once, and the ten largest clones take 3% to 4.5%. This clonotype counts as medium-sized. This TCR came from a woman aged 55-70 years with HTLV-1-associated myelopathy (HAM/TSP). The sequenced sample consisted of CD4+ T cells from blood.

The DNA for the CDR3 is TGTGCCAGCAGGATCGGACAAGCCTCTGGAAACACCATATATTTT. It encodes CASRIGQASGNTIYF. The J gene is TRBJ1-3, the V gene TRBV7-9; possibly TRBD1 for D (5 bases). CDR3 size: 15 residues. Germline assignment: CDR1 SEHNR and CDR2 FQNEAQ (reference sequence). V was cut by 6 bases and J by 0 bases, with 12 bases left in between.